This T cell receptor beta chain was captured in a study of T cell repertoires in cytomegalovirus infection (dated by TCRdb to between 2017 and 2020). A note on the overall study: The HLA type of each donor mattered for the analysis, because public TCR beta signatures pointed to carriage of CMV infection along with the matching HLA type.

The sequencing machine was an Illumina HiSeq 1500. TCRdb reprocessed the public reads (quality trimming at Q25 with fastp, clone calling with MiXCR) and kept in-frame beta chains. A single entry per CDR3 protein holds the most common genes and DNA from its merged rows. The sample profile shows tens of thousands of distinct CDR3 sequences; roughly 34% of them were found once. 65% to 80% of the sample goes to the ten largest clones. On the study overall, not on this receptor specifically: In both this cohort and an independent cohort of 350 to 400 donors, the cumulative frequency of public TCR beta family members distinguished carriers of CMV infection plus the relevant HLA type. The ex vivo response was dominated by HLA-C-restricted CMV-specific TCR beta clonotypes, which also provided the single most frequent clonotype in two of eight donors.

Remarks on this clonotype: It lacks a known antigen. No per-base quality is available; no much larger clone lies one base away.

V sheds 1 base and J sheds 4 bases, leaving 12 bases between their ends. The CDR3 contains 15 residues, cysteine and phenylalanine counted. Of the read, only the CDR3 DNA is kept; its 45 bases are in frame from base 1. The germline V gene sets CDR1 to SGHVS and CDR2 to FNYEAQ. The rearranged chain carries TRBV7-6 and TRBJ2-3; the D segment could be TRBD1, given 5 matching bases. Sequencing used PBMCs, sequenced either directly or after in vitro stimulation (not recorded which). The source of this sequence is a human donor in good health (CMV status not recorded). Some clones in this sample may be carry-over from other donors' samples. DNA sequence: TGTGCCAGCAGCTTAGTGCAGGGTGGCGCAGATACGCAGTATTTT. It translates to CASSLVQGGADTQYF.